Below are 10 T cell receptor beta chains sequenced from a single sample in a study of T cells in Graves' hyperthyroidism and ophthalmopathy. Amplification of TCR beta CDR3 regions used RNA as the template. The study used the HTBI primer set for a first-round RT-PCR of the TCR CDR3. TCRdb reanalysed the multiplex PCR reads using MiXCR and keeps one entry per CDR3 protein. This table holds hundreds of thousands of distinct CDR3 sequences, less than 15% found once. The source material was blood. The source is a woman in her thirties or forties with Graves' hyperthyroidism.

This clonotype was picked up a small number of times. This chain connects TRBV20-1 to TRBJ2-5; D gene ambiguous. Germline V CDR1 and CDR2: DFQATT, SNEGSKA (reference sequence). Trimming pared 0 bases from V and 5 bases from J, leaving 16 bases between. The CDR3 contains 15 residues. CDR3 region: CSARDLGGPAETQYF. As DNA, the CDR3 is TGCAGTGCTAGAGATCTGGGCGGCCCCGCTGAGACCCAGTACTTC.

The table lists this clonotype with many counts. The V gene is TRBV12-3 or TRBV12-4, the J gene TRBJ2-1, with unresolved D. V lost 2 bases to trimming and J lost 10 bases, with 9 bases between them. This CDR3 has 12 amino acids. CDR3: CASSLSAREQFF. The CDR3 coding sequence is TGTGCCAGCAGTTTATCTGCCAGGGAGCAGTTCTTC.

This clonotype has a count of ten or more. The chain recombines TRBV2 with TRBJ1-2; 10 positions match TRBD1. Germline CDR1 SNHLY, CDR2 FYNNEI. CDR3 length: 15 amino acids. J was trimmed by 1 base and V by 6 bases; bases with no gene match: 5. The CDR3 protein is CASRDRGPVNYGYTF. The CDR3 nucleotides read TGTGCCAGCAGAGACAGGGGGCCCGTTAACTATGGCTACACCTTC.

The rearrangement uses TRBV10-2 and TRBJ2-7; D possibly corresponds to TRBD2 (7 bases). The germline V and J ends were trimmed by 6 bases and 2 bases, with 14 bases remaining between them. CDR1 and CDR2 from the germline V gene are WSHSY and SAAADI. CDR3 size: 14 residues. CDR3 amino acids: CASRIRGGAYEQYF. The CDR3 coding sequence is TGCGCCAGCAGGATACGCGGGGGCGCCTACGAGCAGTACTTC.

This chain's CDR3 is CASSLGAVLNEKLFF. As DNA, the CDR3 is TGTGCCAGCAGCTTAGGGGCAGTCCTCAATGAAAAACTGTTTTTT. The gene calls are TRBV7-9 and TRBJ1-4; D call uncertain. CDR1 SEHNR and CDR2 FQNEAQ come from the germline V gene (reference sequence). V dropped 1 base and J dropped 5 bases, with 11 bases sitting between them. The CDR3 loop spans 15 amino acids.

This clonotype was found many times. CDR3 protein: CASSLVQGHETQYF. CDR3 DNA sequence: TGCGCCAGCAGCCTCGTACAGGGACACGAGACCCAGTACTTC. The chain carries TRBV4-1 and TRBJ2-5, with D perhaps TRBD1 (6 bases). CDR1 and CDR2 (germline): MGHRA, YSYEKL. This CDR3 contains 14 residues. Trimming left V 4 bases short and J 5 bases short, with 14 bases between.

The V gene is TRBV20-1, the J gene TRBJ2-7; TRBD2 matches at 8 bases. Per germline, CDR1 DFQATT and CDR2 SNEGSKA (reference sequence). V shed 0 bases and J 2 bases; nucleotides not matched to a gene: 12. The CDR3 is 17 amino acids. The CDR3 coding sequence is TGCAGTGCTAGAGAAATGGGGGCTAGCGGGTTCACCTACGAGCAGTACTTC. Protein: CSAREMGASGFTYEQYF.

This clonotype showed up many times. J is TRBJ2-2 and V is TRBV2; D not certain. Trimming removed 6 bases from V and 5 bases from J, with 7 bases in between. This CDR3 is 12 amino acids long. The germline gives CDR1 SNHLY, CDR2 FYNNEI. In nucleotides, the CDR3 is TGTGCCAGCAGCGATATAACCGGGGAGCTGTTTTTT. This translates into CASSDITGELFF.

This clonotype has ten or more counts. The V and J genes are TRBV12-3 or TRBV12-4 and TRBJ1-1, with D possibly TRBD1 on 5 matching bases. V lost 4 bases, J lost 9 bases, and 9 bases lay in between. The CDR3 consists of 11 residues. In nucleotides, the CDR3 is TGTGCCAGCAGTTCTAGACAGAAAGCTTTCTTT. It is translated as CASSSRQKAFF.

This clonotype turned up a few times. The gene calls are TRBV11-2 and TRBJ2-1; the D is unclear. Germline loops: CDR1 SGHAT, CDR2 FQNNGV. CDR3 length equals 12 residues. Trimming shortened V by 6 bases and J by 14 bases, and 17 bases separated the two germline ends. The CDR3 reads CASSSYSRVEFF. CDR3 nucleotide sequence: TGTGCCAGCAGTTCCTATTCTCGTGTCGAGTTCTTC.